The source of this T cell receptor (beta chain) is a study of T cells in Graves' hyperthyroidism and ophthalmopathy. Study-wide findings and caveats: The majority of expanded thyroid clonotypes above 0.001 also appeared in blood.

Germline CDR1 reads SGHVS; CDR2 reads FNYEAQ. Trimming shortened V by 5 bases and J by 4 bases, and 17 bases separated the two germline ends. The length of the CDR3 is 15 residues. Stable disease denoted Graves' hyperthyroidism without ophthalmopathy progression within 18 months. In this sample, this clonotype turned up many times. Antigen unknown. Regions amplified from RNA transcripts were the TCR beta CDR3 regions. The TCR CDR3 first-round RT-PCR relied on the HTBI primer set. One entry per CDR3 protein, called by TCRdb with MiXCR from the multiplex PCR reads. The profile covers a few hundred thousand distinct CDR3 sequences, with about 15% appearing a single time and approximately 29% taken by the ten largest.

The specimen sequenced was blood. The receptor was derived from a woman aged 25 to 45 with Graves' hyperthyroidism. The V and J genes are TRBV7-6 and TRBJ1-1; D is possibly TRBD1 (5 bases). The CDR3 DNA reads as TGTGCCAGCAGCCGAGGAACGTTGGGGCCCACTGAAGCTTTCTTT. It is translated as CASSRGTLGPTEAFF.